Sequencing of this T cell receptor beta chain was carried out in a study of blood T cell repertoires in COVID-19. The length of the CDR3 is 14 residues. The germline CDR1 and CDR2 sequences are SGHAT and FQNNGV. Losses at the gene ends were 3 bases for V and 6 bases for J; bases not matched to a gene: 3. The table came from immunoSEQ multiplex PCR; TCRdb's copy has only in-frame clones and leaves some out. The sample yields 320,000 or so clones, roughly nine tenths seen once. Two negative PCRs, clearance, or symptom resolution were required of recovered Cohort 3 donors. This TCR derives from a woman aged 25 to 45 who had recovered from COVID-19. The chain links TRBV11-2 to TRBJ2-7; 12 bases are shared with TRBD1. Specimen: PBMCs or T cells enriched from blood (not recorded which). The CDR3 is CASSFRDRGLEQYF. The DNA for the CDR3 is TGTGCCAGCAGCTTCCGGGACAGGGGGCTCGAGCAGTACTTC.